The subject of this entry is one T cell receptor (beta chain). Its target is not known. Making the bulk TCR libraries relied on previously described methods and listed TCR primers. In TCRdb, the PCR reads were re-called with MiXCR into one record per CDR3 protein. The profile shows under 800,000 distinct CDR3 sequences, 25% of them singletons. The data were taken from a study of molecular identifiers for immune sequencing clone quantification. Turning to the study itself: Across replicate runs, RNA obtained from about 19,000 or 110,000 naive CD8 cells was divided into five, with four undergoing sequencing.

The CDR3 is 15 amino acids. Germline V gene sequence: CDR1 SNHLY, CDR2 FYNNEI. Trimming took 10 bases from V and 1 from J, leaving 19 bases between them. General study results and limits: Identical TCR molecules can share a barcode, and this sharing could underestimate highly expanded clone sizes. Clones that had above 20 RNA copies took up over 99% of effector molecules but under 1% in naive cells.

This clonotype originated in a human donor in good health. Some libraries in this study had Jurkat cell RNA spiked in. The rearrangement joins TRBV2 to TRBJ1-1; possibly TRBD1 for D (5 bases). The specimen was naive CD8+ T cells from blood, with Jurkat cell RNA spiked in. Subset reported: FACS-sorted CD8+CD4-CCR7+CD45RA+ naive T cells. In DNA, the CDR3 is TGTGCCATCTTAAGGTTGGACACCCCGAACACTGAAGCTTTCTTT. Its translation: CAILRLDTPNTEAFF.